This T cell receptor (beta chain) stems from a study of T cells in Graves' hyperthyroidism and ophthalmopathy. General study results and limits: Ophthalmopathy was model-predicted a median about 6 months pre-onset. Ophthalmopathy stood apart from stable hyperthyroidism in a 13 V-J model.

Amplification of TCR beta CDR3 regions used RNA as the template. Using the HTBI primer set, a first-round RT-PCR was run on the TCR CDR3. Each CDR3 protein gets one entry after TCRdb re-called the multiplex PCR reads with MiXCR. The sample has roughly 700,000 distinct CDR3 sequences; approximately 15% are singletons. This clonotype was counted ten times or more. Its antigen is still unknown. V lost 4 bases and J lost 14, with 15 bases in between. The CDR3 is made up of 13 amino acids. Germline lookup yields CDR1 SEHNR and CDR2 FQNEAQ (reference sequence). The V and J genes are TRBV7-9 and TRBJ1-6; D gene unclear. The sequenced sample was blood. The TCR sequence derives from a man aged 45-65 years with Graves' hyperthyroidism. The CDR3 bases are TGTGCCAGCAGCTCCCTGGAAATTGGGGCCCTCCACTTT. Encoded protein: CASSSLEIGALHF.